What follows describes a single T cell receptor beta chain. Using its own MiXCR run on the 5' RACE reads, TCRdb lists one record per CDR3 protein. The sample records over 150,000 distinct CDR3 sequences, 6% to 7.5% being singletons. The ends lost 4 bases at V and 6 bases at J; junction bases unmatched: 15. In germline, CDR1 is KGHSH, CDR2 LQKENI. The CDR3 is 17 residues long. This sample stems from a study of T cells after yellow fever vaccination. Sequenced here: CD4+ T cells sorted from PBMCs, sampled around 5 days after the first yellow fever vaccination. The sequence was obtained from a man younger than 35 who received the YFV17D yellow fever vaccine. The V call is TRBV18, the J call TRBJ1-1; 9 positions match TRBD1. CDR3: CASSRPPGTGSRAEAFF. CDR3 coding DNA: TGTGCCAGCTCACGTCCCCCCGGGACAGGGAGTAGAGCTGAAGCTTTCTTT.